A single TCR beta chain is shown here with its context. No antigen is known for it. The protocol was immunoSEQ multiplex PCR, while the TCRdb copy is restricted to in-frame clones and leaves out a portion. The sample includes about 4,000 clones, about 59% of them seen just once. The sample comes from a study of coeliac disease. Points from the study as a whole: Only 1 of 6 controls, but 9 of 18 coeliac samples, showed published gliadin-specific TRB sequences. The authors considered this approach unsuitable for unbiased detection of gliadin-specific T cells. Active celiac intraepithelial and lamina propria samples had lower TRB and TRG clonality than control samples.

The CDR3 loop spans 15 amino acids. Trimming cost V 5 bases and J 2 bases; bases outside gene matches: 7. Germline loops: CDR1 LNHDA, CDR2 SQIVND (reference sequence). This chain links TRBV19 with TRBJ2-5; 8 bases align to TRBD2. Sequenced material: lymphocytes from the gut lamina propria. This receptor was taken from a man in his sixties or seventies without celiac disease. The CDR3 loop reads CASSPSGGGQETQYF. The CDR3 coding sequence is TGTGCCAGTAGTCCCTCCGGGGGGGGACAAGAGACCCAGTACTTC. The full variable domain, completed using reference TRBV19 and TRBJ2-5, is DGGITQSPKYLFRKEGQNVTLSCEQNLNHDAMYWYRQDPGQGLRLIYYSQIVNDFQKGDIAEGYSVSREKKESFPLTVTSAQKNPTAFYLCASSPSGGGQETQYFGPGTRLLVL.